The source of this T cell receptor beta chain is a study of blood T cell repertoires in COVID-19. Across the study: The United States, Italy and Spain provided the acute and convalescent COVID-19 samples. From T cells, B-cell-depleted T cells, or PBMCs came the material, which was cDNA or gDNA.

The V gene's germline CDR1 is SGHRS and CDR2 YFSETQ. Trimming removed 4 bases at V and 0 bases at J, with 14 bases between. The CDR3 sequence is 16 residues long. The Seattle patients, enrolled during active infection, were followed longitudinally. The authors' processing: Estimation of nucleated cell counts relied on the amplification of reference gene primers. Repertoires were generated with immunoSEQ multiplex PCR, while TCRdb's copy carries only in-frame clones and drops some. V, J and clone size are taken as reported in that table, and D and trimming were inferred from the DNA itself. The repertoire consists of around 80,000 clones, with roughly 85% occurring once and the leading ten covering around a tenth.

The TCR comes from a man aged 50 or older with COVID-19, enrolled during active disease. Source material: peripheral blood. This chain uses TRBV5-1 with TRBJ2-1, with D perhaps TRBD2 (6 bases). The CDR3 region is CASSELAQSSYNEQFF. The CDR3 DNA is TGCGCCAGCAGCGAACTAGCTCAGAGCTCCTACAATGAGCAGTTCTTC.